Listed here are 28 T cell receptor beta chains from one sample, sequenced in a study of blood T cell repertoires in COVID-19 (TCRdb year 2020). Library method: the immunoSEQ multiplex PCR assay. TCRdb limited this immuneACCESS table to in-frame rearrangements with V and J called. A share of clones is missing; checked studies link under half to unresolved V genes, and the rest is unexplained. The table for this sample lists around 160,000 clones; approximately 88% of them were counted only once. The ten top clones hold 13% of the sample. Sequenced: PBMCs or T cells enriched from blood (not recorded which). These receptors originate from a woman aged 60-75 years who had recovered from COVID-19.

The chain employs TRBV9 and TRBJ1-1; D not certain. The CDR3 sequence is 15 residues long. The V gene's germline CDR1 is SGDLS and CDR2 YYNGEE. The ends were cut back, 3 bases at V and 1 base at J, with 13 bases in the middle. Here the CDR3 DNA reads TGTGCCAGCAGCGCCCTCGGGGTGCCGAACACTGAAGCTTTCTTT. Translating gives CASSALGVPNTEAFF.

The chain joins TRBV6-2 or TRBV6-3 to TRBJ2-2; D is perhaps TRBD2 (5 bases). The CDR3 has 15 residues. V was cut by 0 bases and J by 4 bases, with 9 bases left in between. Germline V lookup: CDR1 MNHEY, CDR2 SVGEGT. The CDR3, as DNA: TGTGCCAGCAGTTACTCCCGGGGTGGCACCGGGGAGCTGTTTTTT. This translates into CASSYSRGGTGELFF.

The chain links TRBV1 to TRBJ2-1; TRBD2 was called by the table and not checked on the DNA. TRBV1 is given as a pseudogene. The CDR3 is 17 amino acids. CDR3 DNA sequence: TGCACCAGCAGCCAAGTCCCTATTCGAAGCCCCTACAATGAGCAGTTCTTC. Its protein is CTSSQVPIRSPYNEQFF.

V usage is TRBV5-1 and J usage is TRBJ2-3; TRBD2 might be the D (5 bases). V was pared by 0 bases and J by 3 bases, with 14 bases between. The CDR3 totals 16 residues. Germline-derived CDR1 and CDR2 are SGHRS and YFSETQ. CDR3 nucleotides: TGCGCCAGCAGCTTGGCCGCTAGCCCCGTTACAGATACGCAGTATTTT. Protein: CASSLAASPVTDTQYF.

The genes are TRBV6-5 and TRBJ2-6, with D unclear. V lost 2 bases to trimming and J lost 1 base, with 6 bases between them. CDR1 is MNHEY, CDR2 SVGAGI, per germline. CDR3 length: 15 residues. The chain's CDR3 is CASSYTGSGANVLTF. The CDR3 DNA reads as TGTGCCAGCAGTTACACCGGGTCTGGGGCCAACGTCCTGACTTTC.

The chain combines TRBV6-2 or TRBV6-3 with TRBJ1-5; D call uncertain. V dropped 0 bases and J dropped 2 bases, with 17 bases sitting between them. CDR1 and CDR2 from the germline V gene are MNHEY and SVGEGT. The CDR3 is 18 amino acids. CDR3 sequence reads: CASSYSSEGLGRNQPQHF. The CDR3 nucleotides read TGTGCCAGCAGTTACTCGAGTGAGGGCCTTGGGCGCAATCAGCCCCAGCATTTT.

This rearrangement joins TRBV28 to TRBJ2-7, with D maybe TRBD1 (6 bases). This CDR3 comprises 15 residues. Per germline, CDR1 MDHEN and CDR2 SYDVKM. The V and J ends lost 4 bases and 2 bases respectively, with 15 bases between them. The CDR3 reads CASSSGTTNPYEQYF. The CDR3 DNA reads TGTGCCAGCAGTTCCGGGACAACCAACCCCTACGAGCAGTACTTC.

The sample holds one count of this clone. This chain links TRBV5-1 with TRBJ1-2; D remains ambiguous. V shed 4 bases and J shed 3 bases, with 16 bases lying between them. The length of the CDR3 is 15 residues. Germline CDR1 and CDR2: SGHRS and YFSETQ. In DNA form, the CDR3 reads TGCGCCAGCAGCATGAGAGCGGGTCGGGACTATGGCTACACCTTC. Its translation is CASSMRAGRDYGYTF.

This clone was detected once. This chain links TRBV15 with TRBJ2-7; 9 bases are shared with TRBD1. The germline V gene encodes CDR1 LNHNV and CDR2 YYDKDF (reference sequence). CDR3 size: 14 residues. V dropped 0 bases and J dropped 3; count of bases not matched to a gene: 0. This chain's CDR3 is CATSRETGGYEQYF. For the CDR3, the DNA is TGTGCCACCAGCAGAGAGACAGGGGGCTACGAGCAGTACTTC. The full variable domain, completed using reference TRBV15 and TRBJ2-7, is DAMVIQNPRYQVTQFGKPVTLSCSQTLNHNVMYWYQQKSSQAPKLLFHYYDKDFNNEADTPDNFQSRRPNTSFCFLDIRSPGLGDTAMYLCATSRETGGYEQYFGPGTRLTVT.

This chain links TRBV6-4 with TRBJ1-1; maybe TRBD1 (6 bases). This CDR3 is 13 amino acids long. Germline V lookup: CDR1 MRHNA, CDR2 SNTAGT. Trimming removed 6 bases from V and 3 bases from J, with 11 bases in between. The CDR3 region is CASSVQGDTEAFF. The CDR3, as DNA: TGTGCCAGCAGCGTACAGGGAGACACTGAAGCTTTCTTT.

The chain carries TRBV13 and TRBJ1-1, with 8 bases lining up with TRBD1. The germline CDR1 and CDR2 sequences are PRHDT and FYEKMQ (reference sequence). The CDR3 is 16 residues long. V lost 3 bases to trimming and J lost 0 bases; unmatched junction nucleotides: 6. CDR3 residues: CASSLGQVLMNTEAFF. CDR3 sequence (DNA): TGTGCCAGCAGCTTGGGACAGGTGTTAATGAACACTGAAGCTTTCTTT.

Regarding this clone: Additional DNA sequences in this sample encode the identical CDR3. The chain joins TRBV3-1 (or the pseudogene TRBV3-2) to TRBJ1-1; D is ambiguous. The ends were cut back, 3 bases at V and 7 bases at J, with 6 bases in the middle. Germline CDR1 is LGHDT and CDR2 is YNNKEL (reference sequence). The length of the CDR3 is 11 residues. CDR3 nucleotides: TGTGCCAGCAGCCAGGCAGGTGAAGCTTTCTTT. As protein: CASSQAGEAFF.

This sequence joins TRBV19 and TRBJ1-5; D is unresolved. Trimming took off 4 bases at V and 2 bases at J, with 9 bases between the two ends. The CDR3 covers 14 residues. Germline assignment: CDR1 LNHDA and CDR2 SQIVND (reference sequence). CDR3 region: CASSRWEGNQPQHF. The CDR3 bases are TGTGCCAGTAGTAGGTGGGAGGGCAATCAGCCCCAGCATTTT.

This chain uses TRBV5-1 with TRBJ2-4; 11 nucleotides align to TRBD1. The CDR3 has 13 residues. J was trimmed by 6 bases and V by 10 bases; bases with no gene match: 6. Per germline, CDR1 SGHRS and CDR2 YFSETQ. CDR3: CAPGGTGGNIQYF. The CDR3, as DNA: TGCGCCCCGGGTGGGACAGGGGGAAACATTCAGTACTTC.

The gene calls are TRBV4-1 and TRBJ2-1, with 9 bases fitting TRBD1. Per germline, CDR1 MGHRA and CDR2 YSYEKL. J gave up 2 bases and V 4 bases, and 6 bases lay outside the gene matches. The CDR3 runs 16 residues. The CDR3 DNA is TGCGCCAGCAGCCCGACAGGGGGAGCTGCCTACAATGAGCAGTTCTTC. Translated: CASSPTGGAAYNEQFF.

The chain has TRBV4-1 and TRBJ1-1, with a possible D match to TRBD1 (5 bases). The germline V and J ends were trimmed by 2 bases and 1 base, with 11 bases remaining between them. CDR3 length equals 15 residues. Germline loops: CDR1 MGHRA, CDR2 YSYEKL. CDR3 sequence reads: CASSQPAQGNTEAFF. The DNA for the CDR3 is TGCGCCAGCAGCCAACCCGCGCAGGGGAACACTGAAGCTTTCTTT.

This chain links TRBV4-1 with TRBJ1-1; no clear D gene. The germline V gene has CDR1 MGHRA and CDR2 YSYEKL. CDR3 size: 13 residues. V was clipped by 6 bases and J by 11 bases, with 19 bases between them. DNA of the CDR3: TGCGCCAGCAGTCAACGTTTCGACAATCTGGCTTTCTTT. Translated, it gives CASSQRFDNLAFF.

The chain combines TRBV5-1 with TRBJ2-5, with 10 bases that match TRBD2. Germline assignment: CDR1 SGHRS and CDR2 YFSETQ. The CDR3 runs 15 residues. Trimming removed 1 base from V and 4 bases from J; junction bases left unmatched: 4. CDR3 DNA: TGCGCCAGCAGCTTGACTAGCGGGGTGGGAGAGACCCAGTACTTC. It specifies CASSLTSGVGETQYF.

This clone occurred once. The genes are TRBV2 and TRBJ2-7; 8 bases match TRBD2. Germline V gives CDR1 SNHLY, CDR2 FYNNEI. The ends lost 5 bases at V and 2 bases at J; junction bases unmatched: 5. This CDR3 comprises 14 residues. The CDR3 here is CASSSDSGAYEQYF. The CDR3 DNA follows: TGTGCCAGCAGTTCGGATAGCGGGGCCTACGAGCAGTACTTC. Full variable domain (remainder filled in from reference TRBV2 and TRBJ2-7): EPEVTQTPSHQVTQMGQEVILRCVPISNHLYFYWYRQILGQKVEFLVSFYNNEISEKSEIFDDQFSVERPDGSNFTLKIRSTKLEDSAMYFCASSSDSGAYEQYFGPGTRLTVT.

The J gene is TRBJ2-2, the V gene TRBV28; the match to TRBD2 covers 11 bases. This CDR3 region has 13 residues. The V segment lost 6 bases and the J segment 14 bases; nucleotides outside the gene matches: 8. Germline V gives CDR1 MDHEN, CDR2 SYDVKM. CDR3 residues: CASRTGLAGTLFF. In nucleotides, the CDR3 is TGTGCCAGCAGGACAGGACTAGCGGGTACCCTGTTTTTT. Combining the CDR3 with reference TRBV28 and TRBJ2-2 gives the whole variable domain DVKVTQSSRYLVKRTGEKVFLECVQDMDHENMFWYRQDPGLGLRLIYFSYDVKMKEKGDIPEGYSVSREKKERFSLILESASTNQTSMYLCASRTGLAGTLFFGEGSRLTVL.

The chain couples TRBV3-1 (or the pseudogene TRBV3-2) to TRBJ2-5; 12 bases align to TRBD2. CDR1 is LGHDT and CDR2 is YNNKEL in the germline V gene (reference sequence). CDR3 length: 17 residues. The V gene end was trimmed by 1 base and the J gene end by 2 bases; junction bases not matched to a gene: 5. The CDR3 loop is CASSQGGLAGPQETQYF. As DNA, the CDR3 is TGTGCCAGCAGCCAAGGAGGACTAGCGGGGCCACAAGAGACCCAGTACTTC.

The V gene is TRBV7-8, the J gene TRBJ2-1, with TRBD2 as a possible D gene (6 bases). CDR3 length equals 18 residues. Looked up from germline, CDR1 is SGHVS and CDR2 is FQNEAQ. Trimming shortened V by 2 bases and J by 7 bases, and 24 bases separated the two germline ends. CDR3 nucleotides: TGTGCCAGCAGCTTATTTGGGCCCGGGACTCCGCGGCGGAATGAGCAGTTCTTC. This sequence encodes CASSLFGPGTPRRNEQFF.

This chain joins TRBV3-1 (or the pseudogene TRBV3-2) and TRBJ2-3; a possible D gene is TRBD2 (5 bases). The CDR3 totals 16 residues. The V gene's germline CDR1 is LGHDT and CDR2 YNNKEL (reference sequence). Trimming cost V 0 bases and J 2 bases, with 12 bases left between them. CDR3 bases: TGTGCCAGCAGCCAAGATGTGGAGCGGTTCACAGATACGCAGTATTTT. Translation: CASSQDVERFTDTQYF.

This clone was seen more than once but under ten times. DNA of the CDR3: TGTGCCAGCATGGGGGCAGGACCAAGTCCCCAGCATTTT. It encodes CASMGAGPSPQHF. The rearrangement joins TRBV6-5 to TRBJ1-5; D is perhaps TRBD1 (6 bases). Germline CDR1 reads MNHEY; CDR2 reads SVGAGI. V was shortened by 7 bases and J by 10 bases, with 17 bases between the two germline ends. The CDR3 covers 13 residues.

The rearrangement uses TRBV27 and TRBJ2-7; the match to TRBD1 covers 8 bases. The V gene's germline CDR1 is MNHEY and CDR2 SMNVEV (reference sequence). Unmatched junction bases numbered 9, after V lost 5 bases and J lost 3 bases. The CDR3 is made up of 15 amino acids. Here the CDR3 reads CASSPDRGNLYEQYF. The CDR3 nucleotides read TGTGCCAGCAGTCCAGACAGGGGTAACCTCTACGAGCAGTACTTC.

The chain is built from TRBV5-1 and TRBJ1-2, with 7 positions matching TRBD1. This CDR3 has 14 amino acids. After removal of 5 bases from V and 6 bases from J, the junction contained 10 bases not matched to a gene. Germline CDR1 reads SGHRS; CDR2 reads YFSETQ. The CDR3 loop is CASRLAQGVDGYTF. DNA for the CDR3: TGCGCCAGCAGGCTGGCCCAGGGGGTGGATGGCTACACCTTC.

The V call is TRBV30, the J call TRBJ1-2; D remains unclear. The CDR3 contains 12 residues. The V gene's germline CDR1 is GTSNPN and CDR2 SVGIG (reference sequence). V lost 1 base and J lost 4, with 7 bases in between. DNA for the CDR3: TGTGCCTGGAGTGGGGCGGGCTATGGCTACACCTTC. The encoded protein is CAWSGAGYGYTF.

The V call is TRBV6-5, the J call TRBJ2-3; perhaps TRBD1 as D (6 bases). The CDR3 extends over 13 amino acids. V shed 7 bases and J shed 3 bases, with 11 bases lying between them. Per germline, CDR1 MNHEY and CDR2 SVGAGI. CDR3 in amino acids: CASTAGATDTQYF. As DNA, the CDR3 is TGTGCCAGCACGGCAGGGGCTACAGATACGCAGTATTTT.